The T cell receptor (beta chain) under discussion was sequenced for a study of graft-versus-host responses after intestinal transplantation. Whole-study findings and limits: Allografts carried high graft-versus-host to host-versus-graft clonal ratios in patients having graft-donor T cell macrochimerism.

This table comes from immunoSEQ multiplex PCR, and its TCRdb copy is limited to in-frame clones, with some not included. The data show around 67,000 clones, about 90% seen once. Note on this clone: The antigen is not known.

The clonotype was recovered from a human donor who was the organ donor for an intestinal transplant. The specimen was unstimulated CD8+ T cells sorted from spleen or lymph node cells, collected before transplant.

The DNA of the CDR3 is TGTGCCAGCAGTTCTGGGACAAACACCGGGGAGCTGTTTTTT. Translation: CASSSGTNTGELFF. The rearrangement joins TRBV27 to TRBJ2-2; D might be TRBD1 (6 bases). Deletions cut 4 bases from V and 2 bases from J, with 8 bases between. Germline CDR1 MNHEY, CDR2 SMNVEV (reference sequence). The CDR3 runs to 14 residues.